This T cell receptor beta chain was recovered during a study of T-cell reconstitution after alpha-beta-depleted transplantation in children. For TCRbeta, the library was prepared with unique molecular identifiers. MiXCR, applied by TCRdb to the PCR reads, yields one record per CDR3 protein. The data show some 500,000 distinct CDR3 sequences, with 30% to 35% seen just once and 2% to 3% held by the top ten. This sequence was found in a human donor who donated a stem cell graft to a child with aplastic anemia. Sample: PBMCs from the stem cell graft donor, taken from the stem cell graft.

CDR3 sequence reads: CASSLGQISGANVLTF. The CDR3 nucleotides are TGCGCCAGCAGCTTAGGACAAATCTCTGGGGCCAACGTCCTGACTTTC. This chain links TRBV5-1 with TRBJ2-6, with D maybe TRBD1 (5 bases). The CDR3 extends over 16 amino acids. V lost 2 bases and J lost 0, with 9 bases in between. Germline V gene data show CDR1 as SGHRS and CDR2 as YFSETQ.